Below are 5 T cell receptor beta chains sequenced from a single sample in a study of cytomegalovirus exposure and HLA in healthy donors. The PCR made use of 60 Vbeta and 13 Jbeta primers. The repertoire was sequenced with immunoSEQ multiplex PCR; TCRdb's copy has only in-frame clones and lacks some. The sample shows about 210,000 clones, and less than 1% sits with its ten largest clones. Sequenced material: PBMCs. The receptors here all came from a woman in her thirties in good health and CMV-seropositive.

The gene calls are TRBV2 and TRBJ2-7; D is unclear. Per the germline V gene, CDR1 is SNHLY and CDR2 is FYNNEI. The germline V and J ends were trimmed by 6 bases and 3 bases, with 6 bases remaining between them. The length of the CDR3 is 11 residues. The CDR3 protein is CASSVSYEQYF. The CDR3 DNA follows: TGTGCCAGCAGCGTCAGCTACGAGCAGTACTTC.

The chain joins TRBV9 to TRBJ2-5; 10 bases agree with TRBD2. Germline CDR1 and CDR2: SGDLS and YYNGEE. J lost 5 bases, V lost 0 bases, and 7 bases had no gene match. The CDR3 sequence is 16 residues long. The CDR3 nucleotides are TGTGCCAGCAGCGTAGATCTAGCGGGAGCATGGGAGACCCAGTACTTC. Residues: CASSVDLAGAWETQYF.

This chain connects TRBV5-1 to TRBJ2-3; perhaps TRBD2 as D (6 bases). Germline assignment: CDR1 SGHRS and CDR2 YFSETQ. V lost 0 bases to trimming and J lost 2 bases, with 10 bases between them. The CDR3 contains 15 residues. This CDR3 is CASSLALAYTDTQYF. CDR3 in DNA: TGCGCCAGCAGCTTGGCACTAGCTTACACAGATACGCAGTATTTT.

This chain joins TRBV4-1 and TRBJ2-7, with TRBD1 matching over 8 bases. The CDR3 is made up of 17 amino acids. Trimming removed 3 bases from V and 4 bases from J; junction bases left unmatched: 14. CDR1 MGHRA and CDR2 YSYEKL come from the germline V gene. The CDR3 sequence: CASSHEWAGTGVYEQYF. CDR3 DNA sequence: TGCGCCAGCAGCCACGAGTGGGCCGGGACAGGCGTTTACGAGCAGTACTTC.

V is TRBV18 and J is TRBJ2-7; weak D call: TRBD2 (6 bases). The germline CDR1 and CDR2 sequences are KGHSH and LQKENI. The CDR3 runs 14 residues. V was trimmed by 0 bases and J by 2 bases, leaving 8 bases between them. In DNA, the CDR3 is TGTGCCAGCTCACCACCTGGAGGGACCTACGAGCAGTACTTC. Amino acid sequence: CASSPPGGTYEQYF.